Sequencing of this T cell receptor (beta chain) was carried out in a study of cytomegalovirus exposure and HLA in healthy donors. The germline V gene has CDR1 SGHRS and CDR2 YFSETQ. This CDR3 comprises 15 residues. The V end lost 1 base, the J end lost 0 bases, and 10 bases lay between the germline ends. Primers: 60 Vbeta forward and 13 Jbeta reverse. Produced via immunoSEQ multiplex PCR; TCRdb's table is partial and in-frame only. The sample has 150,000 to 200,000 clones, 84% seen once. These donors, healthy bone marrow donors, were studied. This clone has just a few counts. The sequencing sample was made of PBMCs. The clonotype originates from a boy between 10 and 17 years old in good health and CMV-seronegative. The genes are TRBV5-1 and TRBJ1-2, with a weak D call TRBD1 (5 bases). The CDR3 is CASSLYQGSNYGYTF. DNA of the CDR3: TGCGCCAGCAGCTTGTACCAGGGATCTAACTATGGCTACACCTTC.